Sequencing of this TCR beta chain was carried out in a study of blood T cell repertoires in COVID-19. Study as a whole: Researchers got acute and convalescent COVID-19 samples from the United States, Italy and Spain. T cells, B-cell-depleted T cells, or PBMCs provided the cDNA or gDNA that served as material.

In the original analysis: Reference gene primer amplification gave nucleated cell count estimates. Assay: immunoSEQ multiplex PCR; the TCRdb copy retains only in-frame clones and omits some. The V and J calls and clone size were taken over from that table, and D and trimming were inferred from the DNA. Of tens of thousands of clones detected, about 90% appear once; the ten largest clones hold roughly 2.4%. Sample: peripheral blood. The sequence derives from a man in his sixties with acute or convalescent COVID-19.

In DNA form, the CDR3 reads TGTGCCAGCAGCTTAGAGCGGGGGCCCTACGAGCAGTACTTC. Amino acids: CASSLERGPYEQYF. The chain is built from TRBV11-2 and TRBJ2-7; possibly TRBD2 for D (7 bases). The V and J ends lost 0 bases and 2 bases respectively, with 8 bases between them. Germline V lookup: CDR1 SGHAT, CDR2 FQNNGV. This CDR3 has 14 residues. Full variable domain (remainder filled in from reference TRBV11-2 and TRBJ2-7): EAGVAQSPRYKIIEKRQSVAFWCNPISGHATLYWYQQILGQGPKLLIQFQNNGVVDDSQLPKDRFSAERLKGVDSTLKIQPAKLEDSAVYLCASSLERGPYEQYFGPGTRLTVT.